The clone carrying this T cell receptor beta chain was detected only once. These data come from a study of cytomegalovirus exposure and HLA in healthy donors. CDR1 and CDR2 from the germline V gene are MDHEN and SYDVKM. With 6 bases removed from V and 7 bases from J, the gap between germline ends came to 18 bases. This CDR3 has 14 amino acids. The PCR contained 60 Vbeta and 13 Jbeta primers. Data came from immunoSEQ multiplex PCR; TCRdb stores just in-frame clones and leaves some out. Here the sample spans about 190,000 clones, roughly four fifths being singletons. The clonotype comes from a woman aged 25 to 39 in good health and CMV-seropositive. Sequences were obtained from PBMCs. The J gene is TRBJ1-2, the V gene TRBV28, with D perhaps TRBD1 (6 bases). The CDR3 DNA sequence: TGTGCCAGCAGGGGGAGGGGGGCCAGAAGTGGCTACACCTTC. It encodes CASRGRGARSGYTF.